The sequence of this T cell receptor beta chain was determined in a study of control samples from healthy donors and cancer patients. Clones were sequenced by immunoSEQ multiplex PCR, and TCRdb holds only the in-frame ones, with some missing. The table lists some 150,000 clones, over 95% of them singletons. V gave up 6 bases and J gave up 5 bases; unmatched junction bases: 4. This CDR3 contains 13 residues. In germline, CDR1 is SEHNR, CDR2 FQNEAQ (reference sequence). In its sample, this clone was seen a few times. Sequencing was performed on blood. This chain uses TRBV7-9 with TRBJ2-1; 7 nucleotides match TRBD1. The TCR sequence derives from a woman in her 30s in good health. CDR3 DNA sequence: TGTGCCAGCAGGAGGACAGGAGACAATGAGCAGTTCTTC. It translates to CASRRTGDNEQFF.